Listed below are T cell receptor beta chains from one sample, sequenced in a study of OX40 agonist ivuxolimab in advanced cancers. Clones were sequenced by immunoSEQ multiplex PCR, and TCRdb holds only the in-frame ones, with some missing. The table includes tens of thousands of clones, about 86% detected once. The sample was CD4+ or CD8+ T cells sorted from blood, taken in a trial of the OX40 agonist ivuxolimab. The receptors shown here come from an adult with an advanced solid tumor such as melanoma, head and neck, liver or kidney cancer. Each CDR3 is given with its conserved first and last residue. The order of the fields is V gene, clone size, CDR3 protein. Clone sizes are given selectively: once, few, many, or a class where the clone is expanded.

>TRBV30|once
CAWSVTGGLIEAFF
>TRBV5-4|-
CASSLRRQGVTEAFF
>TRBV7-9|-
CASSFSLAGGGAADTQYF
>TRBV27|-
CASSPRGRFDGYTF
>TRBV11-2|-
CASSPKRDEKLFF
>TRBV7-3|-
CASSLQRDTEAFF
>TRBV19|once
CASSSTGGQPQHF
>TRBV5-1|few
CASRTGSYEQYF
>TRBV28|-
CASSSAGNTEAFF
>TRBV7-9|-
CASSRTGRSLNQPQHF
>TRBV5-4|-
CASSLPNNYGYTF
>TRBV28|once
CASSLGWGLRGSPLHF
>TRBV18|-
CASSPTGREGEKLFF
>TRBV5-1|few
CASRPGGRTDTQYF
>TRBV28|-
CASSSPGGGRYNEQFF
>TRBV6-1|-
CASSESGHLGNTIYF
>TRBV14|-
CASSQVNYRGAETQYF
>TRBV23-1|-
CASSPGGEQYF
>TRBV6-6|-
CASSPTRGDGYTF
>TRBV28|-
CASSFHFEQYF
>TRBV29-1|-
CSVGFSTSGGTDTQYF
>TRBV7-9|-
CASSSMTIAGGPTDTQYF
>TRBV18|-
CASSPGLQETQYF
>TRBV7-2|once
CASSFTYGYTF
>TRBV19|-
CASSVTGGNSPLHF
>TRBV15|few
CATSRDLDKTYEQYF
>TRBV4-2|once
CASSQVGGSSYNEQFF
>TRBV18|once
CASSEQGYSNQPQHF
>TRBV30|-
CAWSVSRGPYSNQPQHF
>TRBV5-1|once
CASSWRGKPGHGTYEQYF
>TRBV11-2|-
CASTVDRGYNSPLHF
>TRBV1|-
CTSSQDPLILFTDTQYF
>TRBV18|-
CASSHGTGELFF
>TRBV6-6|-
CASSYLDRVNEKLFF
>TRBV19|-
CASTAQGNYGYTF
>TRBV7-7|-
CASSPDRVETQYF
>TRBV7-2|-
CASSLVGGQSYEQYF
>TRBV2|-
CASSERRDQGSTGELFF
>TRBV2|-
CASSKQGMNIQYF
>TRBV6-5|-
CASRWDPMNTEAFF
>TRBV7-2|-
CASSLAAWGQETQYF
>TRBV2|-
CASTLDRNGYTF
>TRBV27|few
CASSSRYQETQYF
>TRBV5-1|-
CASSSPGGLLTDTQYF
>TRBV7-8|-
CASSSTTSTDTQYF
>TRBV9|-
CASSVAGTGAYEQYF
>TRBV12-5|-
CASGLVQGPGQETQYF
>TRBV7-2|-
CASSETGFYGYTF